The 14 T cell receptor beta chains in this list originate from one sample, sequenced in a study of cytomegalovirus exposure and HLA in healthy donors (dated by TCRdb to between 2016 and 2019). Receptor amplification or capture employed the immunoSEQ multiplex PCR assay. A mixture of 60 forward primers for TCR Vbeta segments and 13 reverse primers for TCR Jbeta segments was used in the multiplex PCR. TCRdb took this table from immuneACCESS and kept in-frame rearrangements with V and J called. Such tables lack part of the clones; where checked against another copy, unresolved V genes explain under half of the gap, and the rest is unexplained. Counted in this sample were about 160,000 clones; around four fifths of them appeared once. The ten most abundant clones make up under 1.5% of the sample. Sequencing was carried out using PBMCs. These receptors all stem from a woman in her thirties in good health and CMV-seronegative.

The chain links TRBV18 to TRBJ2-4; TRBD2 aligns across 10 bases. With V trimmed by 4 bases and J by 7 bases, 10 bases remained unmatched. Germline CDR1 and CDR2: KGHSH and LQKENI. The CDR3 is 16 amino acids. This chain's CDR3 is CASSLKSGGAENIQYF. Written as DNA, the CDR3 is TGTGCCAGCTCACTAAAGAGCGGGGGGGCCGAGAACATTCAGTACTTC.

The genes are TRBV5-1 and TRBJ2-3; the D gene is possibly TRBD2 (7 bases). The CDR3 sequence is 18 residues long. V was pared by 0 bases and J by 5 bases, with 22 bases between. Looked up from germline, CDR1 is SGHRS and CDR2 is YFSETQ. CDR3 bases: TGCGCCAGCAGCTTGGCCCCGGGGGGAGGAGGGGGTGAAGATACGCAGTATTTT. This gives the protein CASSLAPGGGGGEDTQYF.

The chain has TRBV30 and TRBJ2-5; 9 bases fit TRBD2. Germline V gene lookup returns CDR1 GTSNPN and CDR2 SVGIG (reference sequence). The CDR3 spans 14 residues. The J segment lost 1 base and the V segment lost 1 base, leaving 1 base of the junction unmatched. The CDR3 sequence: CAWSARGGQETQYF. The CDR3 nucleotides are TGTGCCTGGAGTGCGCGGGGGGGCCAAGAGACCCAGTACTTC.

V gene TRBV7-9 combines with J gene TRBJ1-5; D unresolved. Germline CDR1 is SEHNR and CDR2 is FQNEAQ (reference sequence). The V and J ends lost 4 bases and 5 bases respectively, with 12 bases between them. The CDR3 is made up of 14 amino acids. The CDR3 DNA sequence: TGTGCCAGCAGCTCTTCTTTCGCAGATCAGCCCCAGCATTTT. Protein product: CASSSSFADQPQHF. Drawing the rest from reference TRBV7-9 and TRBJ1-5, the complete variable domain is DTGVSQNPRHKITKRGQNVTFRCDPISEHNRLYWYRQTLGQGPEFLTYFQNEAQLEKSRLLSDRFSAERPKGSFSTLEIQRTEQGDSAMYLCASSSSFADQPQHFGDGTRLSIL.

The CDR3 region is CASSDPIGGLGNTIYF. CDR3 DNA sequence: TGTGCCAGCAGTGACCCCATCGGGGGGCTGGGAAACACCATATATTTT. J is TRBJ1-3 and V is TRBV6-1, with D tentatively TRBD1 (6 bases). The CDR3 covers 16 residues. Germline V gives CDR1 MNHNS, CDR2 SASEGT. Between the trimmed V and J ends, which lost 3 bases and 4 bases, there was a span of 16 bases.

V is TRBV14 and J is TRBJ1-2, with 9 bases identical to TRBD1. CDR3 length: 15 amino acids. Germline values: CDR1 SGHDN, CDR2 FVKESK. The ends lost 1 base at V and 2 bases at J; junction bases unmatched: 2. CDR3 nucleotide sequence: TGTGCCAGCAGCCAAGGGGACAGGGCCAACTATGGCTACACCTTC. Protein: CASSQGDRANYGYTF.

V is TRBV11-2 and J is TRBJ1-1; TRBD1 matches 8 bases. The CDR3 spans 13 residues. Germline V lookup: CDR1 SGHAT, CDR2 FQNNGV. Trimming cost V 5 bases and J 6 bases; bases outside gene matches: 5. DNA for the CDR3: TGTGCCAGCAGCCGGACAGGGCAACCTGAAGCTTTCTTT. Translation gives CASSRTGQPEAFF.

This clone has a handful of counts. The gene calls are TRBV29-1 and TRBJ2-7; TRBD2 might be the D (5 bases). CDR3 length: 10 amino acids. Trimming removed 6 bases from V and 7 bases from J, with 10 bases in between. Germline CDR1 reads SQVTM; CDR2 reads ANQGSEA. This chain's CDR3 is CSVTTGEQYF. The CDR3 DNA follows: TGCAGCGTGACGACGGGGGAGCAGTACTTC.

This chain connects TRBV6-9 to TRBJ1-4; 10 positions match TRBD1. This CDR3 has 17 amino acids. Germline V gene data show CDR1 as MNHGY and CDR2 as SVAAGI. With V trimmed by 6 bases and J by 7 bases, 14 bases remained unmatched. The CDR3 nucleotides read TGTGCCAGCAGAGGGGGCCCTTCGACAGGGGGCGGTGAAAAACTGTTTTTT. It specifies CASRGGPSTGGGEKLFF.

This rearrangement joins TRBV15 to TRBJ2-1; tentatively, D is TRBD1 (5 bases). The CDR3 spans 13 residues. Trimming shortened V by 4 bases and J by 4 bases, and 8 bases separated the two germline ends. Germline CDR1 and CDR2: LNHNV and YYDKDF (reference sequence). The CDR3 DNA reads as TGTGCCACCAGCAAGGACATTTACAATGAGCAGTTCTTC. Residues: CATSKDIYNEQFF.

The chain is built from TRBV10-3 and TRBJ2-7, with 9 positions matching TRBD1. V lost 5 bases, J lost 3 bases, and 2 bases stayed unmatched. This CDR3 contains 13 residues. CDR1 and CDR2 (germline): ENHRY, SYGVKD. The CDR3 DNA follows: TGTGCCATCAGTTCGGGACAGGGCTACGAGCAGTACTTC. Translation: CAISSGQGYEQYF.

V is TRBV6-5 and J is TRBJ1-5; 7 bases line up with TRBD1. CDR3 length: 12 residues. After removal of 6 bases from V and 4 bases from J, the junction contained 0 bases not matched to a gene. Germline V gives CDR1 MNHEY, CDR2 SVGAGI. CDR3 loop: CASRTGNQPQHF. In nucleotides, the CDR3 is TGTGCCAGCAGGACAGGGAATCAGCCCCAGCATTTT.

The chain couples TRBV5-1 to TRBJ2-3, with 7 nucleotides matching TRBD2. The junction had 9 bases not matched to a gene; V was cut back by 3 bases and J by 2 bases. Per germline, CDR1 SGHRS and CDR2 YFSETQ. This CDR3 has 16 amino acids. CDR3 protein: CASSWGLAESTDTQYF. The CDR3, as DNA: TGCGCCAGCAGCTGGGGCCTAGCGGAATCCACAGATACGCAGTATTTT.

The chain employs TRBV19 and TRBJ1-1; D is undetermined. This CDR3 comprises 14 residues. Trimming removed 0 bases at V and 1 base at J, with 6 bases between. CDR1 is LNHDA and CDR2 is SQIVND in the germline V gene (reference sequence). The CDR3 DNA reads as TGTGCCAGTAGTATAGAACGGGAGAACACTGAAGCTTTCTTT. It is translated as CASSIERENTEAFF.